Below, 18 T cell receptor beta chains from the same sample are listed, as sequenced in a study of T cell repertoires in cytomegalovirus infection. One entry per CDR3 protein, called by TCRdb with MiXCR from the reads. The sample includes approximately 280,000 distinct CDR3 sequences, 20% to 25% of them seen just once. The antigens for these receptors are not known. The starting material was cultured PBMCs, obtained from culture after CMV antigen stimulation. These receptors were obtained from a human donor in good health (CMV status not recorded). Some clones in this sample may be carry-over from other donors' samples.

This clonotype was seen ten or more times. In DNA form, the CDR3 reads TGTGCCAGCACGGCAATGGGCGGGAGAATCAACAATGAGCAGTTCTTC. Translating gives CASTAMGGRINNEQFF. The chain recombines TRBV7-8 with TRBJ2-1, with 7 bases fitting TRBD2. The germline gives CDR1 SGHVS, CDR2 FQNEAQ. The trim removed 7 bases at V and 5 bases at J, leaving 14 bases unmatched. The CDR3 is 16 amino acids.

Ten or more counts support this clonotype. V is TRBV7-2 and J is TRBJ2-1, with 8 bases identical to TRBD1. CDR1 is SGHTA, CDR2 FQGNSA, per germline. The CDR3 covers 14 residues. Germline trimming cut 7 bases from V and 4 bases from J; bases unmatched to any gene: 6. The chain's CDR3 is CASTVDREYNEQFF. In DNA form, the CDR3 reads TGTGCCAGCACCGTGGACAGGGAATACAATGAGCAGTTCTTC.

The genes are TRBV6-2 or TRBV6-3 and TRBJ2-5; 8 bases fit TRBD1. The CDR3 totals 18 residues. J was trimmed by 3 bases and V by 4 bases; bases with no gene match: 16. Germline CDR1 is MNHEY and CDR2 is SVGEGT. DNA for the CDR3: TGTGCCAGCAGTTTCCCAGGGGGCGCGGGGCCCACAAAAGAGACCCAGTACTTC. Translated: CASSFPGGAGPTKETQYF.

The CDR3 protein is CASSPGTGGAQTQYF. The CDR3 DNA sequence: TGTGCCAGCAGCCCTGGGACAGGGGGCGCGCAGACCCAGTACTTC. This sequence joins TRBV7-9 and TRBJ2-5; 12 nucleotides line up with TRBD1. There are 15 residues in the CDR3. Looked up from germline, CDR1 is SEHNR and CDR2 is FQNEAQ (reference sequence). V was pared by 5 bases and J by 6 bases, with 7 bases of the junction left unmatched.

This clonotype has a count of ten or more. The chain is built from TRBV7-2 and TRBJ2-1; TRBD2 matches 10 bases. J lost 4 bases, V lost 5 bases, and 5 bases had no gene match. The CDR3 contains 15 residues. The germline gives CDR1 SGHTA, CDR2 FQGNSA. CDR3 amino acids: CASSQRTSGYNEQFF. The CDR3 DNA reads TGTGCCAGCAGCCAACGGACTAGCGGATACAATGAGCAGTTCTTC.

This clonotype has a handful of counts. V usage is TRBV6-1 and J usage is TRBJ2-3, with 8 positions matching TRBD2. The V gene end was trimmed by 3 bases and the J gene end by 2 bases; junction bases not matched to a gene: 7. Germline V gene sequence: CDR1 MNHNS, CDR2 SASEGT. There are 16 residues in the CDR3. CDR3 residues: CASSEFAGGITDTQYF. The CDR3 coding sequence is TGTGCCAGCAGTGAGTTTGCGGGAGGAATCACAGATACGCAGTATTTT.

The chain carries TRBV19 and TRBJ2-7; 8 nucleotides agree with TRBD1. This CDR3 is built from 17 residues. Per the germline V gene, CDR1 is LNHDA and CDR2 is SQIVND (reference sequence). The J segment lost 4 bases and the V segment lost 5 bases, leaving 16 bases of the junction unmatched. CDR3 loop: CASSPPVEAGTGYEQYF. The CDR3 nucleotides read TGTGCCAGTAGTCCCCCGGTAGAGGCCGGGACAGGATACGAGCAGTACTTC.

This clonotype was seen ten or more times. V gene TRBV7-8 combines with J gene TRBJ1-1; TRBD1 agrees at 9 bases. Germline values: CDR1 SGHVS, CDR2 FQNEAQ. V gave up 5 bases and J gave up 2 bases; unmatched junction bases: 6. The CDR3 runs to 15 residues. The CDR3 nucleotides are TGTGCCAGCAGCCGAACGGACAGGGGAAACACTGAAGCTTTCTTT. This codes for CASSRTDRGNTEAFF.

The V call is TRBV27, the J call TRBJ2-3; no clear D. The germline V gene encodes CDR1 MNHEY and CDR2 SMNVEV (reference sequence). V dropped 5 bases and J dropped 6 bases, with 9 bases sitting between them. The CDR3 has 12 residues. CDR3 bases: TGTGCCAGCAGTAAAATATCGGATACGCAGTATTTT. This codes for CASSKISDTQYF.

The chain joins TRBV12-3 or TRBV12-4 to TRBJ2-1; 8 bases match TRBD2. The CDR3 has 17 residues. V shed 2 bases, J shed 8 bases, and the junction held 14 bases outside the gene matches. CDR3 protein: CASSLPAGSGIFDEQFF. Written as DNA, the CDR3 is TGTGCCAGCAGTTTACCAGCGGGTAGCGGGATTTTCGATGAGCAGTTCTTC.

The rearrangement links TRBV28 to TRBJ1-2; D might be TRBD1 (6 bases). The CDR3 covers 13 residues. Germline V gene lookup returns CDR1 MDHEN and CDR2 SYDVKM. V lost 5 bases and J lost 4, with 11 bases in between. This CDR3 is CASSPGQPYGYTF. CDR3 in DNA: TGTGCCAGCAGTCCCGGACAGCCCTATGGCTACACCTTC.

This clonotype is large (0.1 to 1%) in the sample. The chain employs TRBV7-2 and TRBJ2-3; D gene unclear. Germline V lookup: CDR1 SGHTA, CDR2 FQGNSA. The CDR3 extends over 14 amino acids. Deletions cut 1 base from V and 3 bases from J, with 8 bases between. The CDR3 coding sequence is TGTGCCAGCAGCTTAGTCATTTTAACAGATACGCAGTATTTT. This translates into CASSLVILTDTQYF.

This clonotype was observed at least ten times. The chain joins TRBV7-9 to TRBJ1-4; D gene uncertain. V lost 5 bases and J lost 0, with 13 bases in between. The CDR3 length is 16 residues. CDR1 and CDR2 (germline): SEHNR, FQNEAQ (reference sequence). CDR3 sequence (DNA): TGTGCCAGCAGCATCCGGAAGGGAGCAACTAATGAAAAACTGTTTTTT. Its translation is CASSIRKGATNEKLFF.

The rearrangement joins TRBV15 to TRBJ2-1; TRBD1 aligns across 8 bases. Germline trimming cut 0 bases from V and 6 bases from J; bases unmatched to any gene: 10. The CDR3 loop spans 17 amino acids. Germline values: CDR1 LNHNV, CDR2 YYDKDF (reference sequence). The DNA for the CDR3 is TGTGCCACCAGCAGAGACCGGGGACAGGCGTCGTTCAATGAGCAGTTCTTC. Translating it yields CATSRDRGQASFNEQFF.

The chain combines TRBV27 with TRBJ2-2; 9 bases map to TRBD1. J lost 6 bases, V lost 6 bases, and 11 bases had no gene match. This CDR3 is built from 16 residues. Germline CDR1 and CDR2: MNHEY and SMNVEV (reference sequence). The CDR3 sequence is CASSSGWGQGSGELFF. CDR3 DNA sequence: TGTGCCAGCAGCTCTGGATGGGGACAGGGTTCCGGGGAGCTGTTTTTT.

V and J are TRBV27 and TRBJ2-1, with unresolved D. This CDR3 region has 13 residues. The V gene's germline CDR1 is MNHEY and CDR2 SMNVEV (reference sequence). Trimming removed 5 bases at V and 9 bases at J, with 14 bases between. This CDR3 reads CASSGPKRGEQFF. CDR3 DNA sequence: TGTGCCAGCAGTGGGCCCAAACGAGGTGAGCAGTTCTTC.

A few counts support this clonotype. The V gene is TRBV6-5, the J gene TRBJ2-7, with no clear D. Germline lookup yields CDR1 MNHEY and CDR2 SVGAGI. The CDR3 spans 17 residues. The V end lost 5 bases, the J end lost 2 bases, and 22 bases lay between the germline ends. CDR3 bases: TGTGCCAGCAGTGCCAAACCTAGGCTGTCCCGTACCTACGAGCAGTACTTC. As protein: CASSAKPRLSRTYEQYF.

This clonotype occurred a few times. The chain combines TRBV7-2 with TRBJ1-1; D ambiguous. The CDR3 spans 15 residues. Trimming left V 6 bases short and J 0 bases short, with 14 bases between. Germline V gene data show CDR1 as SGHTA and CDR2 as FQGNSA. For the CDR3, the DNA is TGTGCCAGCAGTCCCGCGGTGGGGTTGAACACTGAAGCTTTCTTT. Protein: CASSPAVGLNTEAFF.